This TCR beta chain appears in the sequencing data of a study of response to subunit inactivated influenza vaccine. One entry per CDR3 protein results from TCRdb running MiXCR on the RT-PCR reads. This table holds fewer than 250,000 distinct CDR3 sequences, approximately 15% found once. Germline loops: CDR1 SGHRS, CDR2 YFSETQ. Trimming cost V 3 bases and J 5 bases, with 17 bases left between them. The CDR3 consists of 15 residues. The sequencing used CD8+ T cells sorted from PBMCs, collected around 5 days after vaccination. The TCR was taken from a man over 45 who received an inactivated influenza vaccine. The chain couples TRBV5-1 to TRBJ2-5, with D perhaps assigned TRBD1 or TRBD2 (5 bases each). The CDR3 reads CASSSGTLRVETQYF. For the CDR3, the DNA is TGCGCCAGCAGCTCTGGGACCCTTAGGGTGGAGACCCAGTACTTC. Using reference TRBV5-1 and TRBJ2-5 for the parts outside the CDR3, the full variable domain is KAGVTQTPRYLIKTRGQQVTLSCSPISGHRSVSWYQQTPGQGLQFLFEYFSETQRNKGNFPGRFSGRQFSNSRSEMNVSTLELGDSALYLCASSSGTLRVETQYFGPGTRLLVL.